Listed below are T cell receptor beta chains from one sample, sequenced in a study of human T cells and chemical hapten exposure. In TCRdb, the RACE reads were re-called with MiXCR into one record per CDR3 protein. The repertoire holds fewer than 130,000 distinct CDR3 sequences, with about 11% as singletons. Material: whole blood, obtained in connection with sensitization to the hapten diphenylcyclopropenone (DPC). Receptor source: a woman aged 40-49 years with alopecia areata. Some clones in this sample may be carry-over from other donors' samples. Both conserved end residues are part of each CDR3. The D gene is left open where the match is weak. Size is omitted from some rows. Given values are once, few, many or a class for expanded clones.

>-|TRBJ1-5|TRBV7-2|-
CASSSPPNQPQHF
TGTGCCAGCAGCTCCCCCCCCAATCAGCCCCAGCATTTT
>many|TRBJ2-6|TRBV11-2|TRBD2
CASTSGSGGFRSGANVLTF
TGTGCCAGCACCTCGGGGAGCGGGGGATTCCGCTCTGGGGCCAACGTCCTGACTTTC
>-|TRBJ1-1|TRBV5-1|TRBD1
CASSLTGTGNTEAFF
TGCGCCAGCAGCTTAACCGGGACAGGGAACACTGAAGCTTTCTTT
>many|TRBJ1-1|TRBV3-1|-
CASSQGAQGAFF
TGTGCCAGCAGCCAAGGCGCACAGGGAGCTTTCTTT
>many|TRBJ2-1|TRBV21-1|-
CASISKPKRGGYNEQFF
TGTGCCAGCATCTCCAAACCCAAGCGGGGGGGTTACAATGAGCAGTTCTTC
>many|TRBJ2-6|TRBV5-6|-
CASSVVMPGANVLTF
TGTGCCAGCAGTGTAGTCATGCCCGGGGCCAACGTCCTGACTTTC
>many|TRBJ2-1|TRBV25-1|-
CASSDRRRERGNEQFF
TGTGCCAGCAGTGACCGGAGGCGGGAACGGGGGAATGAGCAGTTCTTC
>-|TRBJ1-2|TRBV18|TRBD1
CASSPGGMDYGYTF
TGTGCCAGCTCGCCAGGGGGAATGGACTATGGCTACACCTTC
>few|TRBJ1-2|TRBV20-1|TRBD1
CSARGTGQGYTF
TGCAGTGCTAGAGGGACAGGTCAAGGCTACACCTTC
>-|TRBJ2-5|TRBV5-4|-
CASGRDLQETQYF
TGTGCCAGCGGTCGGGACCTCCAAGAGACCCAGTACTTC
>many|TRBJ2-7|TRBV7-9|-
CASSLGSSSYEQYF
TGTGCCAGCAGCTTAGGCAGCAGCTCCTACGAGCAGTACTTC
>-|TRBJ2-5|TRBV29-1|TRBD2
CSVDRGRGPQETQYF
TGCAGCGTTGATCGCGGGAGGGGCCCCCAAGAGACCCAGTACTTC
>-|TRBJ1-5|TRBV27|TRBD1
CASSLGQGAGPQHF
TGTGCCAGCAGTTTAGGACAGGGGGCAGGGCCCCAGCATTTT
>-|TRBJ2-3|TRBV4-3|-
CASSQGVGGVTDTQYF
TGCGCCAGCAGCCAAGGGGTAGGCGGGGTCACAGATACGCAGTATTTT
>many|TRBJ2-1|TRBV4-3|-
CASSLSGPSSYNEQFF
TGCGCCAGCAGCCTTTCGGGCCCGAGCTCCTACAATGAGCAGTTCTTC
>few|TRBJ2-1|TRBV20-1|TRBD2
CSARGLAGTGEQFF
TGCAGTGCTAGGGGACTAGCGGGGACTGGGGAGCAGTTCTTC
>-|TRBJ1-2|TRBV7-9|-
CASSLVVQGDYGYTF
TGTGCCAGCAGCTTAGTAGTGCAGGGCGACTATGGCTACACCTTC
>-|TRBJ2-1|TRBV29-1|-
CSVRDNEQFF
TGCAGCGTTCGGGACAATGAGCAGTTCTTC
>many|TRBJ1-2|TRBV10-3|TRBD1
CATGQSTSGYTF
TGTGCCACGGGACAGAGTACCTCCGGCTACACCTTC
>-|TRBJ2-5|TRBV7-9|-
CASSLNLGWNVLGNQETQYF
TGTGCCAGCAGCTTAAACCTAGGGTGGAATGTGTTGGGGAACCAAGAGACCCAGTACTTC
>many|TRBJ1-3|TRBV6-6|TRBD1
CASRPPGTGVSSGNTIYF
TGTGCCAGCAGGCCCCCCGGGACAGGCGTCAGCTCTGGAAACACCATATATTTT
>many|TRBJ2-3|TRBV7-9|-
CASSPYTDTQYF
TGTGCCAGCAGCCCCTACACAGATACGCAGTATTTT
>-|TRBJ2-2|TRBV11-2|-
CASSLGPNTGELFF
TGTGCCAGCAGCTTAGGGCCGAACACCGGGGAGCTGTTTTTT
>few|TRBJ2-7|TRBV4-3|-
CASSQVHSSLNYEQYF
TGCGCCAGCAGCCAAGTGCACAGTTCACTCAACTACGAGCAGTACTTC
>few|TRBJ2-5|TRBV7-2|-
CASSLGLRETQYF
TGTGCCAGCAGCTTAGGTTTGAGAGAGACCCAGTACTTC
>many|TRBJ2-2|TRBV6-2/TRBV6-3|-
CASRQAGLTGELFF
TGTGCCAGCCGTCAGGCGGGTCTTACCGGGGAGCTGTTTTTT
>-|TRBJ1-5|TRBV12-3/TRBV12-4|TRBD1
CASRPDRGGRSNQPQHF
TGTGCCAGCAGACCTGACAGGGGGGGACGAAGCAATCAGCCCCAGCATTTT
>many|TRBJ2-3|TRBV6-2/TRBV6-3|-
CASSYITSADTQYF
TGTGCCAGCAGTTATATAACGTCGGCAGATACGCAGTATTTT
>many|TRBJ1-5|TRBV3-1|TRBD1
CASSQDGGDRSRNQPQHF
TGTGCCAGCAGCCAAGACGGCGGGGACAGGTCCCGCAATCAGCCCCAGCATTTT
>few|TRBJ2-3|TRBV6-2/TRBV6-3|-
CASSVDLTDTQYF
TGTGCCAGCAGTGTAGACCTCACAGATACGCAGTATTTT
>-|TRBJ2-1|TRBV5-4|TRBD2
CASSLGGGTSGTNEQFF
TGTGCCAGCAGCTTGGGGGGAGGGACTAGCGGAACCAATGAGCAGTTCTTC